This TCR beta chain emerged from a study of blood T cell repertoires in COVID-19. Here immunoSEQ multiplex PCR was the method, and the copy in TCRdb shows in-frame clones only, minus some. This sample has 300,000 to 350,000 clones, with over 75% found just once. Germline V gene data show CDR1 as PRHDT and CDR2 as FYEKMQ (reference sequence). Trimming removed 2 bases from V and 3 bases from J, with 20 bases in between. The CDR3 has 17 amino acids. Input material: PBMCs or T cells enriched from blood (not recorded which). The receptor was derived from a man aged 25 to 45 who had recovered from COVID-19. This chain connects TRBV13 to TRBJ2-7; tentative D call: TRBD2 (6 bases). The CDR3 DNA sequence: TGTGCCAGCAGCTTAACCCAAGGAACCCTCGGGGGCTACGAGCAGTACTTC. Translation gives CASSLTQGTLGGYEQYF.